This passage covers 9 T cell receptor beta chains from one sample sequenced in a study of blood T cell repertoires in COVID-19. TCRdb keeps only in-frame clones here, not all; method: immunoSEQ multiplex PCR. The data show 250,000 to 400,000 clones, about 87% seen once. The sequenced sample was peripheral blood. The receptors were sampled from a woman in her 30s with COVID-19, enrolled during active disease.

This clone was seen more than once but under ten times. The chain recombines TRBV2 with TRBJ1-6, with 12 bases identical to TRBD1. The CDR3 consists of 16 residues. CDR1 and CDR2 (germline): SNHLY, FYNNEI. V gave up 5 bases and J gave up 5 bases; unmatched junction bases: 4. For the CDR3, the DNA is TGTGCCAGCAGTCGGGACAGGGGGCGAGATAATTCACCCCTCCACTTT. Protein: CASSRDRGRDNSPLHF.

The V and J genes are TRBV2 and TRBJ1-1; weak D call: TRBD1 (6 bases). Per the germline V gene, CDR1 is SNHLY and CDR2 is FYNNEI. CDR3 length equals 15 residues. V lost 2 bases and J 0 bases, leaving 10 bases between the germline ends. The CDR3 DNA sequence: TGTGCCAGCAGTGAACGGCAGGGGATGAACACTGAAGCTTTCTTT. Translated: CASSERQGMNTEAFF.

This clone showed up just a few times. The chain is built from TRBV3-1 (or the pseudogene TRBV3-2) and TRBJ1-2; the match to TRBD1 covers 7 bases. V trimming: 2 bases; J trimming: 4 bases; junction bases outside the gene matches: 1. Germline CDR1 LGHDT, CDR2 YNNKEL (reference sequence). The CDR3 is made up of 13 amino acids. The CDR3 region is CASSQNRGYGYTF. CDR3 DNA: TGTGCCAGCAGCCAAAACAGGGGCTATGGCTACACCTTC.

This rearrangement joins TRBV19 to TRBJ1-2, with TRBD1 identical over 7 bases. This CDR3 has 14 amino acids. The V segment lost 3 bases and the J segment 6 bases; nucleotides outside the gene matches: 7. CDR1 LNHDA and CDR2 SQIVND come from the germline V gene (reference sequence). For the CDR3, the DNA is TGTGCCAGTAGTATTCAGGGGGGCGCGCATGGCTACACCTTC. The encoded protein is CASSIQGGAHGYTF.

This clone was recorded once. The chain is built from TRBV28 and TRBJ1-3; no clear D. The CDR3 has 15 residues. Trimming shortened V by 4 bases and J by 4 bases, and 14 bases separated the two germline ends. The germline V gene has CDR1 MDHEN and CDR2 SYDVKM. Here the CDR3 reads CASSSPHPGGNTIYF. The CDR3 nucleotides read TGTGCCAGCAGTTCTCCCCACCCAGGAGGAAACACCATATATTTT.

This clone was picked up a small number of times. The chain links TRBV4-1 to TRBJ2-2; D perhaps matches TRBD2 (6 bases). V was shortened by 2 bases and J by 7 bases, with 17 bases between the two germline ends. CDR3 size: 16 residues. Germline assignment: CDR1 MGHRA and CDR2 YSYEKL. The CDR3 coding sequence is TGCGCCAGCAGCCAAAGCTTCCAGGGAGGAATCGGGGAGCTGTTTTTT. Protein sequence: CASSQSFQGGIGELFF.

The V call is TRBV9, the J call TRBJ2-7; tentatively, D is TRBD1 (6 bases). Trimming left V 1 base short and J 6 bases short, with 20 bases between. The length of the CDR3 is 16 residues. CDR1 and CDR2 (germline): SGDLS, YYNGEE. Written as DNA, the CDR3 is TGTGCCAGCAGCGTATTACCTACGGGACAAAAGGGCGAGCAGTACTTC. Its protein product is CASSVLPTGQKGEQYF.

The chain employs TRBV2 and TRBJ1-5; 10 nucleotides agree with TRBD1. The V segment lost 7 bases and the J segment 4 bases; nucleotides outside the gene matches: 4. Germline lookup yields CDR1 SNHLY and CDR2 FYNNEI. There are 14 residues in the CDR3. The CDR3 region is CASNGQGVNQPQHF. CDR3 nucleotide sequence: TGTGCCAGCAATGGACAGGGGGTGAATCAGCCCCAGCATTTT.

V gene TRBV6-5 combines with J gene TRBJ1-1; 7 positions match TRBD1. The CDR3 is 15 amino acids. V lost 5 bases, J lost 4 bases, and 10 bases stayed unmatched. CDR1 is MNHEY, CDR2 SVGAGI, per germline. In DNA form, the CDR3 reads TGTGCCAGCAGTCCGAACAGGGGAAGATCCACTGAAGCTTTCTTT. Translating gives CASSPNRGRSTEAFF.